Listed here are 29 T cell receptor beta chains from one sample, sequenced in a study of human T cells and chemical hapten exposure. Time point of the sample: pre-sensitization, week 0. Sample treatment: therapeutic diphenylcyclopropenone sensitization with weekly scalp DPC. One entry per CDR3 protein results from TCRdb running MiXCR on the RACE reads. Among some 38,000 distinct CDR3 sequences, roughly 7.2% were seen once, and the ten largest hold about 1.2%. The sequenced sample was whole blood, obtained in connection with sensitization to the hapten diphenylcyclopropenone (DPC). Source of these receptors: a woman aged 45 to 65 with alopecia areata. Some clones in this sample may be carry-over from other donors' samples.

This clonotype showed up many times. V usage is TRBV5-1 and J usage is TRBJ2-2, with D perhaps matching TRBD1 (6 bases). Germline V gene lookup returns CDR1 SGHRS and CDR2 YFSETQ. The CDR3 has 15 residues. Between the trimmed V and J ends, which lost 4 bases and 0 bases, there was a span of 10 bases. The CDR3 nucleotides read TGCGCCAGCAGCCGGACAGCCTCGAACACCGGGGAGCTGTTTTTT. Translated, it gives CASSRTASNTGELFF.

CDR3 DNA sequence: TGCAGTGCTAGAAGAGACAGGGGGCCCGAGCAGTACTTC. It encodes CSARRDRGPEQYF. The chain uses TRBV20-1 and TRBJ2-7, with 10 bases identical to TRBD1. Trimming removed 2 bases from V and 6 bases from J; junction bases left unmatched: 4. The CDR3 has 13 amino acids. From germline, CDR1 is DFQATT and CDR2 SNEGSKA (reference sequence).

This clonotype was recorded a few times. The rearrangement joins TRBV29-1 to TRBJ1-1; D remains unclear. Deletions cut 7 bases from V and 8 bases from J, with 14 bases between. Germline loops: CDR1 SQVTM, CDR2 ANQGSEA. The length of the CDR3 is 11 residues. The CDR3 bases are TGCAGCGCTCTTAGTCCCGGAGAAGCTTTCTTT. Protein: CSALSPGEAFF.

This clonotype was seen repeatedly, ten times or more. J is TRBJ1-1 and V is TRBV10-3; D uncertain. Germline V gene sequence: CDR1 ENHRY, CDR2 SYGVKD. The V end was cut by 2 bases, the J end by 1 base, with 8 bases between. There are 14 residues in the CDR3. The CDR3 sequence: CAISEAGRNTEAFF. The CDR3 DNA reads as TGTGCCATCAGTGAGGCAGGCCGGAACACTGAAGCTTTCTTT.

This clonotype has at least ten counts. The rearrangement joins TRBV12-3 or TRBV12-4 to TRBJ2-7; D perhaps matches TRBD1 (6 bases). This CDR3 has 11 residues. Deletions cut 6 bases from V and 7 bases from J, with 10 bases between. CDR3 DNA sequence: TGTGCCAGCAGCTCAAGGGGGGAGCAGTACTTC. Translation: CASSSRGEQYF.

The rearrangement joins TRBV5-1 to TRBJ2-4; D ambiguous. The CDR3 spans 13 residues. Per the germline V gene, CDR1 is SGHRS and CDR2 is YFSETQ. V lost 2 bases and J 5 bases, leaving 8 bases between the germline ends. The DNA of the CDR3 is TGCGCCAGCAGCTTACCCATAGAAAACATTCAGTACTTC. It specifies CASSLPIENIQYF. Variable domain in full (rest from reference TRBV5-1 and TRBJ2-4): KAGVTQTPRYLIKTRGQQVTLSCSPISGHRSVSWYQQTPGQGLQFLFEYFSETQRNKGNFPGRFSGRQFSNSRSEMNVSTLELGDSALYLCASSLPIENIQYFGAGTRLSVL.

This clonotype has a handful of counts. The genes are TRBV12-3 or TRBV12-4 and TRBJ2-7; unclear D gene. V lost 5 bases and J lost 3, with 14 bases in between. The CDR3 runs to 14 residues. The CDR3 reads CASSRTAKNYEQYF. For the CDR3, the DNA is TGTGCCAGCAGTCGAACCGCGAAGAACTACGAGCAGTACTTC.

The chain has TRBV7-6 and TRBJ2-7; D remains unclear. Germline V CDR1 and CDR2: SGHVS, FNYEAQ. Between the trimmed V and J ends, which lost 1 base and 2 bases, there was a span of 9 bases. This CDR3 spans 14 amino acids. In DNA, the CDR3 is TGTGCCAGCAGCTTAGAGGGTTGGGCCTACGAGCAGTACTTC. It specifies CASSLEGWAYEQYF.

The chain joins TRBV29-1 to TRBJ2-1; D is ambiguous. Trimming shortened V by 5 bases and J by 5 bases, and 25 bases separated the two germline ends. Germline CDR1 is SQVTM and CDR2 is ANQGSEA. The CDR3 spans 17 residues. The CDR3 DNA sequence: TGCAGCGTTCATCCCACCATTTCTAGTCTCCCACACAATGAGCAGTTCTTC. Its protein product is CSVHPTISSLPHNEQFF.

This clonotype was picked up many times. The genes are TRBV28 and TRBJ2-7; 8 bases match TRBD2. With V trimmed by 7 bases and J by 1 base, 6 bases remained unmatched. The CDR3 sequence is 14 residues long. Germline CDR1 and CDR2: MDHEN and SYDVKM. CDR3 DNA: TGTGCCAGCAACAGCTTAGCGGGGTCCTACGAGCAGTACTTC. Protein product: CASNSLAGSYEQYF.

This clonotype was picked up many times. This chain joins TRBV20-1 and TRBJ2-1, with 8 bases fitting TRBD2. V was pared by 5 bases and J by 7 bases, with 10 bases of the junction left unmatched. The CDR3 contains 14 residues. Germline-derived CDR1 and CDR2 are DFQATT and SNEGSKA (reference sequence). CDR3 residues: CSAPSGRGRNEQFF. The CDR3, as DNA: TGCAGTGCTCCCAGCGGGAGAGGGCGGAATGAGCAGTTCTTC.

The rearrangement uses TRBV2 and TRBJ2-3; 8 bases are shared with TRBD1. With 4 bases clipped from V and 4 bases from J, the junction kept 4 bases outside the gene matches. This CDR3 region has 14 residues. Germline CDR1 SNHLY, CDR2 FYNNEI. CDR3 bases: TGTGCCAGCAGTGGACAGGGGATCGCAGATACGCAGTATTTT. Its protein is CASSGQGIADTQYF.

This clonotype was counted only a few times. The chain carries TRBV9 and TRBJ2-7, with TRBD2 identical over 14 bases. V was pared by 4 bases and J by 5 bases, with 11 bases of the junction left unmatched. This CDR3 has 17 amino acids. From germline, CDR1 is SGDLS and CDR2 YYNGEE. The CDR3 region is CASSPGLAGGRGNEQYF. The CDR3 region has the DNA TGTGCCAGCAGCCCCGGACTAGCGGGAGGCCGGGGGAACGAGCAGTACTTC.

The sample holds many counts of this clonotype. The V gene is TRBV30, the J gene TRBJ2-1, with TRBD1 as a possible D gene (6 bases). Per germline, CDR1 GTSNPN and CDR2 SVGIG (reference sequence). V was cut by 0 bases and J by 0 bases, with 9 bases left in between. This CDR3 is 15 amino acids long. Here the CDR3 reads CAWSVGGSSYNEQFF. CDR3 DNA: TGTGCCTGGAGTGTAGGGGGATCCTCCTACAATGAGCAGTTCTTC.

This clonotype was seen ten or more times. The chain couples TRBV9 to TRBJ2-1; TRBD2 matches 10 bases. The CDR3 runs to 17 residues. The J segment lost 9 bases and the V segment lost 4 bases, leaving 16 bases of the junction unmatched. From germline, CDR1 is SGDLS and CDR2 YYNGEE. The CDR3 nucleotides read TGTGCCAGCAGCCCCGAGCGGCGGCTAGCGGGAGTGAGTGAGCAGTTCTTC. Protein sequence: CASSPERRLAGVSEQFF.

This clonotype was seen ten or more times. CDR3: CASSPALEQPQHF. The DNA of the CDR3 is TGTGCCAGCTCTCCTGCCTTAGAGCAGCCCCAGCATTTT. The chain has TRBV18 and TRBJ1-5; D remains unclear. CDR1 KGHSH and CDR2 LQKENI come from the germline V gene. The CDR3 covers 13 residues. The V and J ends lost 6 bases and 7 bases respectively, with 13 bases between them. Looking up the rest from reference TRBV18 and TRBJ1-5 gives the full variable domain: NAGVMQNPRHLVRRRGQEARLRCSPMKGHSHVYWYRQLPEEGLKFMVYLQKENIIDESGMPKERFSAEFPKEGPSILRIQQVVRGDSAAYFCASSPALEQPQHFGDGTRLSIL.

This clonotype was detected a few times. The rearrangement links TRBV11-2 to TRBJ2-7, with a possible D match to TRBD2 (5 bases). Germline V gives CDR1 SGHAT, CDR2 FQNNGV. V lost 1 base to trimming and J lost 3 bases, with 22 bases between them. CDR3 length equals 18 residues. The CDR3 sequence: CASSLGMEASTTLYEQYF. The CDR3 DNA reads TGTGCCAGCAGCTTAGGAATGGAGGCGTCTACGACCCTCTACGAGCAGTACTTC.

Ten or more counts support this clonotype. The chain links TRBV4-2 to TRBJ1-5; D is ambiguous. Germline loops: CDR1 LGHNA, CDR2 YNFKEQ. The CDR3 has 16 residues. V was clipped by 1 base and J by 0 bases, with 10 bases between them. CDR3: CASSQVLAYSNQPQHF. CDR3 DNA: TGTGCCAGCAGCCAAGTTCTGGCCTATAGCAATCAGCCCCAGCATTTT.

This clonotype occurred a few times. CDR3 in amino acids: CASSQDDRV. In nucleotides, the CDR3 is TGTGCCAGCAGCCAAGATGACAGGGTC. The V call is TRBV4-2, the J call TRBJ2-7; TRBD1 is a possible D gene (6 bases). This CDR3 has 9 amino acids. Germline CDR1 reads LGHNA; CDR2 reads YNFKEQ.

The chain employs TRBV7-8 and TRBJ1-5; D is unclear. Germline assignment: CDR1 SGHVS and CDR2 FQNEAQ. This CDR3 region has 15 residues. The germline V and J ends were trimmed by 5 bases and 0 bases, with 11 bases remaining between them. The CDR3 here is CASSRTRDSNQPQHF. DNA for the CDR3: TGTGCCAGCAGCCGTACCCGGGATAGCAATCAGCCCCAGCATTTT.

The table lists this clonotype with many counts. The chain is built from TRBV6-2 or TRBV6-3 and TRBJ1-2; 10 bases map to TRBD1. CDR3 length: 14 residues. Trimming cost V 6 bases and J 3 bases; bases outside gene matches: 4. The germline CDR1 and CDR2 sequences are MNHEY and SVGEGT. The DNA of the CDR3 is TGTGCCAGCAGGACAGGGGGCGCGTACTATGGCTACACCTTC. This encodes CASRTGGAYYGYTF.

The table lists this clonotype with many counts. The chain recombines TRBV12-3 or TRBV12-4 with TRBJ1-3; weak D call: TRBD1 (5 bases). V was shortened by 6 bases and J by 2 bases, with 8 bases between the two germline ends. The CDR3 consists of 13 residues. The DNA for the CDR3 is TGTGCCAGCAGGAGGGGAACTGGAAACACCATATATTTT. Amino acids: CASRRGTGNTIYF.

This clonotype was counted at least ten times. The chain recombines TRBV20-1 with TRBJ2-3; 7 bases are a match to TRBD1. The CDR3 extends over 14 amino acids. The junction had 4 bases not matched to a gene; V was cut back by 3 bases and J by 1 base. CDR1 is DFQATT and CDR2 is SNEGSKA in the germline V gene (reference sequence). The chain's CDR3 is CSASRGGGTDTQYF. The CDR3 coding sequence is TGCAGTGCTAGTAGAGGGGGCGGCACAGATACGCAGTATTTT.

This clonotype was observed a handful of times. The J gene is TRBJ2-7, the V gene TRBV7-2; 15 bases line up with TRBD2. This CDR3 contains 15 residues. Germline V gene lookup returns CDR1 SGHTA and CDR2 FQGNSA. V was clipped by 3 bases and J by 6 bases; unmatched bases: 3. The CDR3 sequence: CASSFEGLAGGEQYF. The CDR3 region has the DNA TGTGCCAGCAGCTTCGAGGGACTAGCGGGAGGCGAGCAGTACTTC.

This clonotype was counted a few times. The chain employs TRBV12-3 or TRBV12-4 and TRBJ2-1; weak D call: TRBD1 (5 bases). V dropped 7 bases and J dropped 1 base, with 14 bases sitting between them. The CDR3 runs 15 residues. This chain's CDR3 is CASTSQGLSYNEQFF. The CDR3 DNA sequence: TGTGCCAGCACCTCCCAGGGCTTATCCTACAATGAGCAGTTCTTC.

The rearrangement uses TRBV10-3 and TRBJ1-1; D is unclear. The V and J ends lost 7 bases and 0 bases respectively, with 15 bases between them. Germline CDR1 and CDR2: ENHRY and SYGVKD. This CDR3 comprises 15 residues. Written as DNA, the CDR3 is TGTGCCATCAATTCCCCCGGGATGATGAACACTGAAGCTTTCTTT. Its translation: CAINSPGMMNTEAFF.

This clonotype was seen at least ten times. This chain uses TRBV6-4 with TRBJ1-2; a possible D gene is TRBD1 (5 bases). The CDR3 sequence is 13 residues long. The ends were cut back, 5 bases at V and 8 bases at J, with 15 bases in the middle. Germline loops: CDR1 MRHNA, CDR2 SNTAGT. The CDR3 region is CASSSTGIGGYTF. CDR3 bases: TGTGCCAGCAGTTCAACAGGCATTGGGGGCTACACCTTC.

There are many counts of this clonotype. V usage is TRBV12-3 or TRBV12-4 and J usage is TRBJ2-3; TRBD2 might be the D (6 bases). There are 15 residues in the CDR3. Between the trimmed V and J ends, which lost 2 bases and 0 bases, there was a span of 9 bases. The DNA for the CDR3 is TGTGCCAGCAGTTTAAAAGCGGGCAGCACAGATACGCAGTATTTT. Translated, it gives CASSLKAGSTDTQYF.

This clonotype has just a few counts. CDR3 coding DNA: TGTGCCTCCTACGGGGGGCTCGGTTACACTGAAGCTTTCTTT. The encoded protein is CASYGGLGYTEAFF. The V and J genes are TRBV6-6 and TRBJ1-1; D may be TRBD1 (6 bases). The CDR3 consists of 14 residues. V lost 11 bases and J lost 3, with 19 bases in between. CDR1 MNHNY and CDR2 SVGAGI come from the germline V gene (reference sequence).